Below are 21 T cell receptor beta chains sequenced from a single sample in a study of blood T cell repertoires in COVID-19. Clones were read by immunoSEQ multiplex PCR, and TCRdb kept only the in-frame ones, dropping some. The sample yields approximately 25,000 clones, 92% seen once. The material sequenced was peripheral blood. These receptor sequences come from a man aged 65 to 79 with active COVID-19.

This clone occurred once. V gene TRBV6-6 combines with J gene TRBJ2-4; D is uncertain. Between the trimmed V and J ends, which lost 2 bases and 8 bases, there was a span of 13 bases. The CDR3 loop spans 14 amino acids. Germline V gene lookup returns CDR1 MNHNY and CDR2 SVGAGI (reference sequence). CDR3 nucleotides: TGTGCCAGCAGTTACCGTGAACGGGTGGACATTCAGTACTTC. Its protein is CASSYRERVDIQYF.

This chain links TRBV28 with TRBJ1-2, with TRBD1 matching over 9 bases. Germline CDR1 and CDR2: MDHEN and SYDVKM. Trimming took 10 bases from V and 4 from J; bases not matched to a gene: 16. The CDR3 extends over 16 amino acids. CDR3 sequence reads: CATSPLTGGFGYGYTF. The DNA for the CDR3 is TGTGCCACATCCCCCCTTACAGGGGGCTTTGGCTATGGCTACACCTTC.

This clone was recorded once. The chain links TRBV7-9 to TRBJ2-7; D is possibly TRBD1 (6 bases). The CDR3 is 13 amino acids. The ends were cut back, 4 bases at V and 6 bases at J, with 13 bases in the middle. Germline V CDR1 and CDR2: SEHNR, FQNEAQ (reference sequence). The CDR3 is CASSSRQAGEQYF. DNA for the CDR3: TGTGCCAGCAGCTCCCGACAGGCGGGCGAGCAGTACTTC.

This chain joins TRBV7-8 and TRBJ2-2; possible D gene TRBD2, 6 bases. The CDR3 spans 18 residues. CDR1 is SGHVS, CDR2 FQNEAQ, per germline. V lost 5 bases and J lost 5, with 24 bases in between. CDR3 DNA: TGTGCCAGCAGCGGAGTGAGGCGGGGCCTACAACCGACCGGGGAGCTGTTTTTT. This codes for CASSGVRRGLQPTGELFF.

This chain links TRBV24-1 with TRBJ2-3; possible D gene TRBD1, 6 bases. The V gene's germline CDR1 is KGHDR and CDR2 SFDVKD. This CDR3 region has 14 residues. V lost 7 bases and J 2 bases, leaving 12 bases between the germline ends. CDR3 amino acids: CATSRGGYTDTQYF. In DNA, the CDR3 is TGTGCCACCAGCAGGGGCGGGTACACAGATACGCAGTATTTT.

The J gene is TRBJ2-2, the V gene TRBV27; 10 positions match TRBD2. V shed 2 bases and J 4 bases; nucleotides not matched to a gene: 13. The CDR3 has 19 amino acids. Germline CDR1 reads MNHEY; CDR2 reads SMNVEV (reference sequence). In DNA, the CDR3 is TGTGCCAGCAGTTTAAGACTAGCGGGTGTAAAGTTGCCCACCGGGGAGCTGTTTTTT. This encodes CASSLRLAGVKLPTGELFF.

This clone was picked up one time. The CDR3 DNA reads TGTGCCAGCTCATCGCCCGACAGGGGATGGACAGATACGCAGTATTTT. Protein product: CASSSPDRGWTDTQYF. V usage is TRBV18 and J usage is TRBJ2-3; 8 bases fit TRBD1. This CDR3 spans 16 amino acids. V was clipped by 5 bases and J by 3 bases; unmatched bases: 10. Germline V lookup: CDR1 KGHSH, CDR2 LQKENI.

This rearrangement joins TRBV18 to TRBJ1-3, with unresolved D. This CDR3 region has 16 residues. With 1 base removed from V and 0 bases from J, the gap between germline ends came to 10 bases. CDR1 is KGHSH and CDR2 is LQKENI in the germline V gene. The CDR3 nucleotides read TGTGCCAGCTCACCACAGAACCACGGCTCTGGAAACACCATATATTTT. Its translation: CASSPQNHGSGNTIYF.

The chain combines TRBV15 with TRBJ2-2, with 7 bases identical to TRBD1. J lost 7 bases, V lost 2 bases, and 7 bases had no gene match. Germline V gene lookup returns CDR1 LNHNV and CDR2 YYDKDF (reference sequence). This CDR3 region has 15 residues. The CDR3 sequence is CATSRYRGLNGELFF. CDR3 bases: TGTGCCACCAGCAGATACAGGGGTCTGAACGGGGAGCTGTTTTTT.

The rearrangement joins TRBV7-7 to TRBJ2-7; 13 nucleotides match TRBD2. The CDR3 runs to 15 residues. V shed 5 bases, J shed 7 bases, and the junction held 8 bases outside the gene matches. From germline, CDR1 is SSHAT and CDR2 FNYEAQ (reference sequence). CDR3 sequence reads: CASSAGLAGVGEQYF. In DNA form, the CDR3 reads TGTGCCAGCAGCGCAGGACTAGCGGGAGTGGGGGAGCAGTACTTC. The full variable domain, with the rest looked up from reference TRBV7-7 and TRBJ2-7, is GAGVSQSPRYKVTKRGQDVTLRCDPISSHATLYWYQQALGQGPEFLTYFNYEAQPDKSGLPSDRFSAERPEGSISTLTIQRTEQRDSAMYRCASSAGLAGVGEQYFGPGTRLTVT.

This rearrangement joins TRBV18 to TRBJ2-1, with 10 bases that match TRBD1. The germline CDR1 and CDR2 sequences are KGHSH and LQKENI. Germline trimming cut 3 bases from V and 0 bases from J; bases unmatched to any gene: 8. The CDR3 extends over 18 amino acids. The CDR3: CASSPRQGAVSSYNEQFF. CDR3 DNA: TGTGCCAGCTCACCGAGACAGGGGGCGGTTAGCTCCTACAATGAGCAGTTCTTC. Together with reference TRBV18 and TRBJ2-1, the CDR3 gives the full variable domain: NAGVMQNPRHLVRRRGQEARLRCSPMKGHSHVYWYRQLPEEGLKFMVYLQKENIIDESGMPKERFSAEFPKEGPSILRIQQVVRGDSAAYFCASSPRQGAVSSYNEQFFGPGTRLTVL.

This clone came up once. V and J are TRBV5-1 and TRBJ1-1; D is uncertain. V dropped 4 bases and J dropped 1 base, with 11 bases sitting between them. Germline lookup yields CDR1 SGHRS and CDR2 YFSETQ. This CDR3 is built from 14 residues. In DNA form, the CDR3 reads TGCGCCAGCAGCCAACTATTGGGGAACACTGAAGCTTTCTTT. Its protein product is CASSQLLGNTEAFF.

V and J are TRBV10-3 and TRBJ1-5; tentatively, D is TRBD1 (5 bases). This CDR3 contains 13 residues. CDR1 and CDR2 (germline): ENHRY, SYGVKD. V shed 4 bases and J shed 10 bases, with 14 bases lying between them. The CDR3 DNA follows: TGTGCCATCAGTGGACAGCTTAAATCTCCCCAGCATTTT. Translated: CAISGQLKSPQHF.

The V and J genes are TRBV28 and TRBJ2-7, with D maybe TRBD1 (5 bases). The CDR3 extends over 14 amino acids. Germline loops: CDR1 MDHEN, CDR2 SYDVKM. V was trimmed by 5 bases and J by 3 bases, leaving 14 bases between them. CDR3 sequence (DNA): TGTGCCAGCAGTCCTTTATCAGGGCACTACGAGCAGTACTTC. Protein sequence: CASSPLSGHYEQYF.

This rearrangement joins TRBV30 to TRBJ2-2, with TRBD2 identical over 7 bases. CDR1 is GTSNPN and CDR2 is SVGIG in the germline V gene (reference sequence). After removal of 5 bases from V and 4 bases from J, the junction contained 7 bases not matched to a gene. The CDR3 extends over 14 amino acids. DNA for the CDR3: TGTGCCTGGGAGGGAGGGGTTGCCACCGGGGAGCTGTTTTTT. It specifies CAWEGGVATGELFF.

J is TRBJ1-1 and V is TRBV11-2, with D perhaps TRBD1 (5 bases). V lost 5 bases and J 4 bases, leaving 14 bases between the germline ends. This CDR3 has 14 amino acids. Germline loops: CDR1 SGHAT, CDR2 FQNNGV. The CDR3 protein is CASSTDPTGTEAFF. CDR3 coding DNA: TGTGCCAGCAGCACTGATCCTACAGGCACTGAAGCTTTCTTT.

The chain joins TRBV27 to TRBJ2-3; 11 nucleotides line up with TRBD2. Trimming cost V 3 bases and J 4 bases; bases outside gene matches: 9. Germline V gene sequence: CDR1 MNHEY, CDR2 SMNVEV (reference sequence). CDR3 length: 17 amino acids. In DNA, the CDR3 is TGTGCCAGCAGTTTTTTCGGGACTAGCGGTAATTCAGATACGCAGTATTTT. This sequence encodes CASSFFGTSGNSDTQYF.

The chain links TRBV13 to TRBJ2-5, with 8 nucleotides matching TRBD2. V was clipped by 4 bases and J by 7 bases; unmatched bases: 11. The CDR3 is 15 residues long. CDR1 is PRHDT, CDR2 FYEKMQ, per germline (reference sequence). The CDR3 nucleotides read TGTGCCAGCAGCTCCCAGCCCGGGGGGGCGGGGACCCAGTACTTC. Amino acid sequence: CASSSQPGGAGTQYF. The entire variable domain, with the rest obtained from reference TRBV13 and TRBJ2-5, is as follows: AAGVIQSPRHLIKEKRETATLKCYPIPRHDTVYWYQQGPGQDPQFLISFYEKMQSDKGSIPDRFSAQQFSDYHSELNMSSLELGDSALYFCASSSQPGGAGTQYFGPGTRLLVL.

The V call is TRBV7-9, the J call TRBJ2-7, with D possibly TRBD1 on 6 matching bases. Trimming shortened V by 2 bases and J by 4 bases, and 15 bases separated the two germline ends. Germline-derived CDR1 and CDR2 are SEHNR and FQNEAQ (reference sequence). CDR3 length equals 15 residues. For the CDR3, the DNA is TGTGCCAGCAGCTTATCAGGGGCGTTGGGGTACGAGCAGTACTTC. Its translation: CASSLSGALGYEQYF.

This CDR3 reads CAISGFHLGGPYGYTF. Written as DNA, the CDR3 is TGTGCCATCAGTGGGTTTCATTTAGGAGGTCCCTATGGCTACACCTTC. The chain is built from TRBV10-3 and TRBJ1-2, with D hard to call. The ends were cut back, 4 bases at V and 4 bases at J, with 19 bases in the middle. The V gene's germline CDR1 is ENHRY and CDR2 SYGVKD. The length of the CDR3 is 16 residues.

The gene calls are TRBV4-1 and TRBJ2-5; weak D call: TRBD1 (5 bases). The CDR3 runs 13 residues. Germline CDR1 and CDR2: MGHRA and YSYEKL. V was pared by 6 bases and J by 2 bases, with 10 bases between. The chain's CDR3 is CASSRTPQETQYF. The CDR3, as DNA: TGCGCCAGCAGTCGGACACCTCAAGAGACCCAGTACTTC.